This is a list of T cell receptor beta chains from one sample in a study of blood T cell repertoires in COVID-19. Data came from immunoSEQ multiplex PCR; TCRdb stores just in-frame clones and leaves some out. Counted here are about 250,000 clones, roughly 80% occurring once; the ten biggest clones make up approximately 8%. Sequenced sample: peripheral blood. Source of these receptors: an elderly woman with acute or convalescent COVID-19. Each CDR3 is given with its conserved first and last residue. D genes are given only for firm matches. Rows may omit the clone size; those that give it use once, few, many or a size class.

TRBJ2-7 TRBV12-3/TRBV12-4 - - CASGLVAEQYF TGTGCCAGCGGCCTAGTGGCCGAGCAGTACTTC
TRBJ2-1 TRBV10-1 TRBD2 - CASSPALAGGYNEQFF TGCGCCAGCAGTCCCGCTCTAGCGGGAGGGTACAATGAGCAGTTCTTC
TRBJ2-2 TRBV5-1 TRBD2 - CASSLGGSGAGTGELFF TGCGCCAGCAGTCTTGGAGGAAGCGGGGCGGGCACCGGGGAGCTGTTTTTT
TRBJ1-2 TRBV4-2 - - CASSQDKRNSANYGYTF TGTGCCAGCAGCCAAGATAAGAGAAACAGTGCTAACTATGGCTACACCTTC
TRBJ1-1 TRBV6-6 - - CATGGNTEAFF TGTGCCACCGGAGGGAACACTGAAGCTTTCTTT
TRBJ2-7 TRBV2 TRBD2 - CAGGLAGDYEQYF TGTGCCGGCGGACTAGCGGGAGACTACGAGCAGTACTTC
TRBJ2-5 TRBV30 TRBD2 - CAWSVGLATETQYF TGTGCCTGGAGTGTAGGACTAGCGACAGAGACCCAGTACTTC
TRBJ2-2 TRBV18 - - CASSLQGQNTGELFF TGTGCCAGCTCACTCCAGGGGCAGAACACCGGGGAGCTGTTTTTT
TRBJ2-1 TRBV5-1 TRBD2 few CASSFLAGVNEQFF TGCGCCAGCAGCTTCCTAGCGGGAGTAAACGAGCAGTTCTTC
TRBJ1-5 TRBV18 - - CASSPQGGSSNQPQHF TGTGCCAGCTCCCCCCAGGGAGGGAGTAGCAATCAGCCCCAGCATTTT
TRBJ1-5 TRBV4-1 TRBD1 - CASSQELMTGPNQPQHF TGCGCCAGCAGCCAAGAGCTTATGACAGGGCCTAATCAGCCCCAGCATTTT
TRBJ2-1 TRBV7-8 TRBD2 - CASSPSRIAGAYNEQFF TGTGCCAGCAGCCCTAGCAGGATAGCGGGGGCCTACAATGAGCAGTTCTTC
TRBJ1-2 TRBV4-1 - - CASSQSPDSSGYTF TGCGCCAGCAGCCAAAGCCCCGACAGTAGCGGCTACACCTTC
TRBJ2-7 TRBV6-1 TRBD1 - CASSERGDSTYEQYF TGTGCCAGCAGTGAAAGAGGGGACAGTACCTACGAGCAGTACTTC
TRBJ1-2 TRBV5-4 - - CASSLATGRDNYGYTF TGTGCCAGCAGCTTGGCAACGGGGAGGGACAACTATGGCTACACCTTC
TRBJ2-7 TRBV27 TRBD2 few CASTRNPGLAGEQYF TGTGCCAGCACACGGAACCCCGGACTAGCGGGCGAGCAGTACTTC
TRBJ2-2 TRBV5-1 TRBD1 - CASSTQQGARTGELFF TGCGCCAGCAGCACTCAACAGGGGGCGCGCACCGGGGAGCTGTTTTTT
TRBJ2-2 TRBV6-4 TRBD2 - CASSRTRQESVDSGELFF TGTGCCAGCAGTAGGACTAGGCAAGAGTCCGTCGACAGCGGGGAGCTGTTTTTT